The 29 T cell receptor beta chains listed next were all sequenced from one sample in a study of T cells in localized non-small cell lung cancer (dated by TCRdb to between 2020 and 2021). Library preparation used the immunoSEQ multiplex PCR assay. The table comes from immuneACCESS by way of TCRdb, which keeps in-frame sequences with V and J called. Part of the clones is missing from these tables; in studies checked, under half for an unresolved V gene and the rest for unknown reasons. The sample table lists just under 80,000 clones, around 82% of them with a count of one. The ten largest make up roughly 9.8% of the sample. This specimen was peripheral blood, taken before any cancer treatment. These receptors came from a female donor older than 55 with stage I lung adenocarcinoma.

This chain links TRBV14 with TRBJ1-1, with D perhaps matching TRBD1 (6 bases). The germline V and J ends were trimmed by 4 bases and 9 bases, with 12 bases remaining between them. This CDR3 spans 12 amino acids. From germline, CDR1 is SGHDN and CDR2 FVKESK. The CDR3 here is CASSPNWGQAFF. The CDR3 DNA reads as TGTGCCAGCAGCCCAAACTGGGGGCAAGCTTTCTTT.

The V call is TRBV4-2, the J call TRBJ2-5; D gene uncertain. This CDR3 contains 13 residues. Germline V gene data show CDR1 as LGHNA and CDR2 as YNFKEQ. Deletions cut 0 bases from V and 4 bases from J, with 6 bases between. The CDR3 here is CASSQDLLETQYF. In nucleotides, the CDR3 is TGTGCCAGCAGCCAAGATTTGTTAGAGACCCAGTACTTC.

CDR3 region: CASNGQINTGELFF. As DNA, the CDR3 is TGTGCCAGCAACGGACAGATCAACACCGGGGAGCTGTTTTTT. The chain has TRBV6-1 and TRBJ2-2; TRBD1 might be the D (6 bases). The V gene's germline CDR1 is MNHNS and CDR2 SASEGT. Trimming took 7 bases from V and 2 from J, leaving 11 bases between them. CDR3 length: 14 residues.

This sequence joins TRBV6-6 and TRBJ2-3, with D hard to call. The CDR3 has 12 amino acids. Germline loops: CDR1 MNHNY, CDR2 SVGAGI (reference sequence). V was clipped by 5 bases and J by 6 bases, with 9 bases between them. For the CDR3, the DNA is TGTGCCAGCAGTCAACTTGGGGATACGCAGTATTTT. Translating gives CASSQLGDTQYF.

In DNA, the CDR3 is TGTGCCAGCAGCTTGGCGGCACCCGCTTCCTATGGCTACACCTTC. This encodes CASSLAAPASYGYTF. The chain recombines TRBV5-4 with TRBJ1-2; D is undetermined. The CDR3 contains 15 residues. V was cut by 0 bases and J by 4 bases, with 13 bases left in between. Per germline, CDR1 SGHNT and CDR2 YYREEE (reference sequence).

For this clone: The junction shows a germline mismatch at one end, possibly a read error. The chain combines TRBV7-6 with TRBJ2-1, with TRBD2 identical over 7 bases. The germline gives CDR1 SGHVS, CDR2 FNYEAQ. The CDR3 is 13 residues long. In DNA, the CDR3 is TGTGCCAGCAGCTTTCGGGCGGGAGACGAGCAATTCTTC. It is translated as CASSFRAGDEQFF.

This sequence joins TRBV6-7 and TRBJ1-1, with 10 nucleotides matching TRBD1. TRBV6-7 qualifies as an ORF whose function is uncertain. This CDR3 is 22 amino acids long. The trim removed 0 bases at V and 4 bases at J, leaving 23 bases unmatched. CDR3 nucleotide sequence: TGTGCCAGCAGTTACTCGACCCCGGACAGGGGGGATTTACTGGGCTGGGGCACTGAAGCTTTCTTT. Translating gives CASSYSTPDRGDLLGWGTEAFF.

The gene calls are TRBV2 and TRBJ2-7; D is perhaps TRBD1 or TRBD2 (5 bases each). This CDR3 is built from 14 residues. V was shortened by 4 bases and J by 2 bases, with 12 bases between the two germline ends. The germline CDR1 and CDR2 sequences are SNHLY and FYNNEI. The CDR3 is CASSAGTPAYEQYF. In DNA, the CDR3 is TGTGCCAGCAGTGCCGGGACGCCAGCCTACGAGCAGTACTTC.

The chain combines TRBV5-4 with TRBJ2-1; 9 bases match TRBD2. V lost 0 bases and J lost 7; bases outside the gene matches: 14. Germline CDR1 SGHNT, CDR2 YYREEE (reference sequence). CDR3 length: 18 amino acids. The CDR3: CASSLVGRGRAQRNEQFF. The CDR3 region has the DNA TGTGCCAGCAGCTTGGTTGGACGCGGGAGGGCTCAAAGAAATGAGCAGTTCTTC.

This rearrangement joins TRBV10-3 to TRBJ1-4; TRBD1 matches 7 bases. Looked up from germline, CDR1 is ENHRY and CDR2 is SYGVKD. V shed 11 bases, J shed 0 bases, and the junction held 12 bases outside the gene matches. This CDR3 is 16 amino acids long. The CDR3 reads CASQTGVRSTNEKLFF. DNA of the CDR3: TGTGCCTCCCAAACAGGGGTTCGGTCAACTAATGAAAAACTGTTTTTT.

J is TRBJ2-1 and V is TRBV28; D possibly corresponds to TRBD1 (5 bases). CDR3 length: 13 amino acids. Germline V CDR1 and CDR2: MDHEN, SYDVKM. V was pared by 6 bases and J by 9 bases, with 15 bases between. Here the CDR3 reads CASSGDSPLEQFF. CDR3 in DNA: TGTGCCAGCAGCGGAGACAGCCCCCTTGAGCAGTTCTTC.

The chain recombines TRBV6-1 with TRBJ1-5; D possibly corresponds to TRBD1 (5 bases). This CDR3 region has 15 residues. Trimming took off 2 bases at V and 1 base at J, with 9 bases between the two ends. CDR1 MNHNS and CDR2 SASEGT come from the germline V gene. CDR3 in DNA: TGTGCCAGCAGTGAAATAGGGGTCAGCAATCAGCCCCAGCATTTT. It yields the protein CASSEIGVSNQPQHF.

This chain joins TRBV5-1 and TRBJ2-4; either TRBD1 or TRBD2 may fit D (6 bases each). V dropped 0 bases and J dropped 12 bases, with 13 bases sitting between them. The germline CDR1 and CDR2 sequences are SGHRS and YFSETQ. The CDR3 contains 13 residues. CDR3 region: CASSLEDRRGQYF. CDR3 DNA sequence: TGCGCCAGCAGCTTGGAAGACAGGCGGGGTCAGTACTTC. The full variable domain, rest sourced from reference TRBV5-1 and TRBJ2-4, is KAGVTQTPRYLIKTRGQQVTLSCSPISGHRSVSWYQQTPGQGLQFLFEYFSETQRNKGNFPGRFSGRQFSNSRSEMNVSTLELGDSALYLCASSLEDRRGQYFGAGTRLSVL.

V gene TRBV6-5 combines with J gene TRBJ1-2; D is perhaps TRBD1 (6 bases). This CDR3 region has 16 residues. The germline gives CDR1 MNHEY, CDR2 SVGAGI. Trimming took 2 bases from V and 8 from J, leaving 21 bases between them. The CDR3 nucleotides read TGTGCCAGCAGTTACGACCTTACTGGGGGGGGGCAAGGCTACACCTTC. Its translation: CASSYDLTGGGQGYTF.

This clone has a single count. The chain couples TRBV19 to TRBJ2-3; possible D gene TRBD2, 6 bases. The germline gives CDR1 LNHDA, CDR2 SQIVND (reference sequence). The CDR3 runs to 14 residues. Trimming removed 5 bases from V and 6 bases from J, with 15 bases in between. The CDR3 sequence: CASSPPLGGDTQYF. In DNA form, the CDR3 reads TGTGCCAGTAGTCCCCCACTTGGGGGGGATACGCAGTATTTT.

The chain joins TRBV9 to TRBJ1-4; no clear D gene. The germline CDR1 and CDR2 sequences are SGDLS and YYNGEE. The CDR3 runs to 16 residues. V was clipped by 0 bases and J by 4 bases, with 13 bases between them. CDR3 sequence: CASSVGVQARNEKLFF. For the CDR3, the DNA is TGTGCCAGCAGCGTAGGAGTTCAAGCTCGTAATGAAAAACTGTTTTTT.

This chain joins TRBV5-1 and TRBJ1-1, with 9 positions matching TRBD1. CDR1 is SGHRS and CDR2 is YFSETQ in the germline V gene. The junction had 3 bases not matched to a gene; V was cut back by 3 bases and J by 0 bases. The CDR3 runs 15 residues. The CDR3 is CASSSGQGMNTEAFF. For the CDR3, the DNA is TGCGCCAGCAGCTCGGGACAGGGAATGAACACTGAAGCTTTCTTT.

The chain employs TRBV19 and TRBJ2-7; the match to TRBD1 covers 9 bases. The CDR3 sequence is 14 residues long. J lost 3 bases, V lost 5 bases, and 5 bases had no gene match. Germline lookup yields CDR1 LNHDA and CDR2 SQIVND (reference sequence). The CDR3 sequence: CASSWGQGGYEQYF. CDR3 coding DNA: TGTGCCAGTAGTTGGGGACAGGGAGGCTACGAGCAGTACTTC.

The chain combines TRBV7-3 with TRBJ2-7; no reliable D call. Germline V gene data show CDR1 as SGHTA and CDR2 as FQGTGA. The V end lost 1 base, the J end lost 2 bases, and 12 bases lay between the germline ends. This CDR3 spans 15 amino acids. Here the CDR3 reads CASSLSPGLPYEQYF. The DNA of the CDR3 is TGTGCCAGCAGCTTAAGTCCAGGCCTTCCCTACGAGCAGTACTTC.

The chain employs TRBV4-2 and TRBJ2-7; maybe TRBD2 (5 bases). CDR1 LGHNA and CDR2 YNFKEQ come from the germline V gene. The CDR3 has 14 amino acids. The ends were cut back, 0 bases at V and 3 bases at J, with 9 bases in the middle. Written as DNA, the CDR3 is TGTGCCAGCAGCCAAGAATTACGGGACTACGAGCAGTACTTC. The encoded protein is CASSQELRDYEQYF.

J is TRBJ1-2 and V is TRBV28; 11 bases agree with TRBD1. Trimming cost V 6 bases and J 8 bases; bases outside gene matches: 17. Germline assignment: CDR1 MDHEN and CDR2 SYDVKM. The CDR3 has 17 amino acids. The CDR3 spells CASSEPSTGQGARGYTF. The CDR3 coding sequence is TGTGCCAGCAGCGAACCTTCCACCGGACAGGGGGCTCGGGGCTACACCTTC.

V is TRBV20-1 and J is TRBJ2-5, with 8 bases that match TRBD2. In germline, CDR1 is DFQATT, CDR2 SNEGSKA (reference sequence). The CDR3 runs 10 residues. CDR3: CSTRGGTQYF. The CDR3 DNA reads as TGCAGCACCCGGGGGGGGACCCAGTACTTC.

A word on this clone: The same CDR3 is also encoded by other DNA sequences in this sample. This chain joins TRBV30 and TRBJ1-2, with D maybe TRBD1 (5 bases). Trimming took off 3 bases at V and 4 bases at J, with 15 bases between the two ends. The CDR3 contains 14 residues. Germline CDR1 is GTSNPN and CDR2 is SVGIG (reference sequence). CDR3 in DNA: TGTGCCTGGAGCCCAGCGGGGGGGACCTATGGCTACACCTTC. Its translation is CAWSPAGGTYGYTF. The full variable domain, with the rest looked up from reference TRBV30 and TRBJ1-2, is SQTIHQWPATLVQPVGSPLSLECTVEGTSNPNLYWYRQAAGRGLQLLFYSVGIGQISSEVPQNLSASRPQDRQFILSSKKLLLSDSGFYLCAWSPAGGTYGYTFGSGTRLTVV.

Only a few counts were recorded for this clone. The genes are TRBV27 and TRBJ2-7; 7 nucleotides agree with TRBD1. The CDR3 has 15 amino acids. After removal of 5 bases from V and 0 bases from J, the junction contained 7 bases not matched to a gene. In germline, CDR1 is MNHEY, CDR2 SMNVEV (reference sequence). The CDR3 nucleotides are TGTGCCAGCAGTGCCTCCGGGACAGACTCCTACGAGCAGTACTTC. This encodes CASSASGTDSYEQYF.

The CDR3 DNA follows: TGTGCCAGCAGCTTTCTCCTAAACGAGCAGTACTTC. As protein: CASSFLLNEQYF. The chain has TRBV7-2 and TRBJ2-7; D is undetermined. Germline V gene data show CDR1 as SGHTA and CDR2 as FQGNSA. The CDR3 runs 12 residues. V was trimmed by 3 bases and J by 5 bases, leaving 8 bases between them.

The chain has TRBV4-1 and TRBJ2-3; D perhaps matches TRBD1 (5 bases). The CDR3 totals 15 residues. V dropped 4 bases and J dropped 0 bases, with 11 bases sitting between them. Germline assignment: CDR1 MGHRA and CDR2 YSYEKL. CDR3 protein: CASSPYAGSTDTQYF. The CDR3, as DNA: TGCGCCAGCAGCCCCTACGCAGGGAGCACAGATACGCAGTATTTT.

The rearrangement uses TRBV19 and TRBJ1-1; TRBD1 agrees at 9 bases. The length of the CDR3 is 15 residues. J was trimmed by 4 bases and V by 1 base; bases with no gene match: 4. Germline V gene lookup returns CDR1 LNHDA and CDR2 SQIVND (reference sequence). The CDR3 loop is CASSIGTGAPTEAFF. The CDR3 DNA reads as TGTGCCAGTAGTATAGGGACAGGGGCGCCCACTGAAGCTTTCTTT.

The chain links TRBV7-2 to TRBJ1-2; TRBD1 matches 8 bases. The CDR3 length is 12 residues. Germline V CDR1 and CDR2: SGHTA, FQGNSA. The trim removed 4 bases at V and 11 bases at J, leaving 6 bases unmatched. The CDR3 DNA reads TGTGCCAGCAGCTCTTTTGGACAGGGATACACCTTC. This gives the protein CASSSFGQGYTF.

This sequence joins TRBV20-1 and TRBJ2-7; D gene ambiguous. Looked up from germline, CDR1 is DFQATT and CDR2 is SNEGSKA (reference sequence). The V end was cut by 4 bases, the J end by 4 bases, with 5 bases between. The CDR3 sequence is 10 residues long. CDR3 sequence (DNA): TGCAGTGCTATATCTTACGAGCAGTACTTC. Its translation is CSAISYEQYF.